This entry describes one T cell receptor (beta chain). Germline values: CDR1 MRHNA, CDR2 SNTAGT. Trimming took 0 bases from V and 3 from J, leaving 9 bases between them. This CDR3 has 15 residues. This sample was included in a study of shared clonotypes between healthy human individuals. Using immunoSEQ multiplex PCR, the repertoire was profiled, and TCRdb retains in-frame clones only, with some absent. The sample includes roughly 490,000 clones, over 60% seen only once; the top ten take 13%. The origin of this receptor is a woman aged 40 to 49 in good health. Some clones in this sample may be carry-over from other donors' samples. This chain connects TRBV6-4 to TRBJ2-1, with D possibly being TRBD2 (5 bases). Sequencing was performed on PBMCs. The CDR3 region has the DNA TGTGCCAGCAGTGACTCGAGAACTAGCTACAATGAGCAGTTCTTC. Translation: CASSDSRTSYNEQFF.